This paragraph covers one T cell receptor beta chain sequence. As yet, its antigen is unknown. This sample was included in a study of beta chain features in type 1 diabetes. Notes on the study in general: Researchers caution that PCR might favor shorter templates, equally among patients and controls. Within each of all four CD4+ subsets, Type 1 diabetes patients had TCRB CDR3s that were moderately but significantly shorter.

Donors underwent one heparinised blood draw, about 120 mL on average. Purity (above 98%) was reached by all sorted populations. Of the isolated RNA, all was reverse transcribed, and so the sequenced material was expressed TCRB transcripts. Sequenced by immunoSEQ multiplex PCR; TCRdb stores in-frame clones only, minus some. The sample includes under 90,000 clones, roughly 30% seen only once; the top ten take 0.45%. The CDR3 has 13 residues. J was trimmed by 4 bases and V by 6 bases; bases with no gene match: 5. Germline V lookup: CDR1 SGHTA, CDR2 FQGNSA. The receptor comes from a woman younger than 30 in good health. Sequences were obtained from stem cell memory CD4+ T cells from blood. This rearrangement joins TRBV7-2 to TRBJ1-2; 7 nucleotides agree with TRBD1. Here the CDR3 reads CASSPQGSYGYTF. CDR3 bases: TGTGCCAGCAGTCCACAGGGGAGCTATGGCTACACCTTC.